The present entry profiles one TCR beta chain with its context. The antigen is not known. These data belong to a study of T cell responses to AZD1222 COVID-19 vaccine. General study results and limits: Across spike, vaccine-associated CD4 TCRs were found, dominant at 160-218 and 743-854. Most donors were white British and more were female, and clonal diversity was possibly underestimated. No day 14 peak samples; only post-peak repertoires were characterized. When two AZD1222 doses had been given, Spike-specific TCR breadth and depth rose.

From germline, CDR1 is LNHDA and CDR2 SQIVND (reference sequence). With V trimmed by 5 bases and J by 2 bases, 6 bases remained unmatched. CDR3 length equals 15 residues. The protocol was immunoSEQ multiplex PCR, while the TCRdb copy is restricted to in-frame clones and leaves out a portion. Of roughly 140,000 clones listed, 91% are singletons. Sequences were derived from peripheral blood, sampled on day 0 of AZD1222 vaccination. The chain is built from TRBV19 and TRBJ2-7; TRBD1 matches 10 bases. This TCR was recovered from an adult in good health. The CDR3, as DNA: TGTGCCAGTAGTTATGGGACAGGGGTTACCTACGAGCAGTACTTC. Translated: CASSYGTGVTYEQYF.